This record concerns one TCR beta chain sequence. The sample comes from a study of blood T cell repertoires in COVID-19. Study-level background: Italy, Spain and the United States were the sources of the convalescent and acute COVID-19 samples. PBMCs, B-cell-depleted T cells, or T cells provided the cDNA or gDNA that made up the material.

In the source study's methods: Nucleated cell number was recorded as an estimate derived from reference gene primer amplification. TCRdb's copy holds only in-frame clones and misses some; the assay was immunoSEQ multiplex PCR. V and J calls and clone size follow that table, whereas D and trimming were derived from the DNA. The data show about 230,000 clones, about four fifths seen once. Germline trimming cut 0 bases from V and 8 bases from J; bases unmatched to any gene: 7. Germline CDR1 SGHTA, CDR2 FQGTGA. The CDR3 extends over 15 amino acids. Input material: peripheral blood. This sequence originates from a man aged 45-65 years with active or convalescent COVID-19. J is TRBJ2-1 and V is TRBV7-3, with TRBD2 matching over 7 bases. The CDR3 sequence: CASSLTPRGRDEQFF. The CDR3 DNA reads as TGTGCCAGCAGCTTAACCCCGCGGGGGAGGGATGAGCAGTTCTTC.